Detailed here is one TCR beta chain. Only a few counts were recorded for this clonotype. Its antigen has not been determined. No base-level quality is on record; no much larger clone is a single base apart. PBMCs were isolated by Ficoll-Paque density gradient centrifugation. The run used an Illumina NovaSeq 6000. cDNA libraries for TCRalpha and TCRbeta were prepared by 5'RACE using constant-segment primers, with sample barcodes and unique molecular identifiers added. Trizol reagent was used to extract RNA from every sample. The libraries were amplified in two PCR steps, and the second step added a second sample barcode and Illumina TruSeq adapters. Sequencing of libraries was performed on an Illumina NovaSeq with 2 x 150 bp paired-end reads. For the original study's pipeline: With migec v1.2.7, reads were demultiplexed and then collapsed into UMI-guided consensus sequences. Using mixcr v2.1.11, UMI consensuses were aligned to TRA and TRB V and J templates and then assembled into clonotypes. Clonotypes were classified as expanded or contracted when called significant by both edgeR and NoisET, with noise models trained on biological replicates. edgeR calls used a false discovery rate-adjusted p below 0.01 and a log2 fold-change threshold of 1. As an exploratory analysis of dynamics, max-normalized trajectories of the 1000 most abundant clonotypes were examined by PCA with hierarchical clustering. Separately sequenced CD4+ and CD8+ repertoires were used to assign the CD4 or CD8 phenotype of responding clones. TCRdb took the public reads, trimmed them with fastp at Q25, ran MiXCR for clone calling and kept in-frame beta chains. Each entry is one CDR3 protein sequence, shown with its most common DNA and genes. In this record, the V and J calls reflect TCRdb's handling and not the investigators' own analysis. Here the sample has roughly 300,000 distinct CDR3 sequences; 8% to 9% occur a single time. Around a fifth of the sample lies in the top ten.

The record originates from a study of T-cell memory formation after mild COVID-19 (dated by TCRdb to the early 2020s). In the study overall: TCR sequence clusters from the two donors were found to be largely donor specific. In a couple of donors, T-cell clones that expanded and contracted after mild COVID-19 were tracked by sequencing TCRalpha and TCRbeta repertoires over time. The cohort was made up of two young adult volunteers, one female and one male, who were previously healthy.

The paper's findings and limits, for the study overall: Whether the second-wave clones peaking on day 37 were SARS-CoV-2 specific was not confirmed. Contracting CD4+ clones appeared mostly in the CM and EM memory subsets, whereas CD8+ clones were enriched in EMRA. Some responding clones were detected in pre-infection memory, which suggested that pre-existing cross-reactive memory T cells had joined the SARS-CoV-2 response. Clones contracting from day 15 to 85 had balanced CD4/CD8 phenotypes, while a second wave expanding from day 15 to 37 was biased towards CD4+. The study included only two mild cases, and larger cohorts that include severe cases with pre-infection samples were judged to be necessary.

The specimen was PBMCs or a T cell subset sorted from them (not recorded which). The receptor comes from a man aged 18 to 29 who had mild COVID-19 (a few samples of this study predate the infection). The sample titles of this study are shuffled in the database, so cell type and time point are left out; the donor was told from shared clones.

The CDR3 in this case is CASSLFQGSSYEQYF. The bases read TGTGCCAGCAGCTTGTTTCAGGGGAGCTCCTACGAGCAGTACTTC. The chain joins TRBV5-5 to TRBJ2-7; the D region possibly corresponds to TRBD1 (6 bases align). The CDR3 numbers 15 residues from cysteine through phenylalanine. Only CDR3 DNA remains: 45 bases, in frame from the first base. From a lookup of the germline V gene (reference sequence), CDR1 and CDR2 are SGHKS and YYEKEE. Between the V and J ends, shortened by 1 base and 0 bases respectively, the junction contains 11 bases. With the portions outside the CDR3 filled from the reference TRBV5-5 and TRBJ2-7 genes, the complete variable region becomes DAGVTQSPTHLIKTRGQQVTLRCSPISGHKSVSWYQQVLGQGPQFIFQYYEKEERGRGNFPDRFSARQFPNYSSELNVNALLLGDSALYLCASSLFQGSSYEQYFGPGTRLTVT.